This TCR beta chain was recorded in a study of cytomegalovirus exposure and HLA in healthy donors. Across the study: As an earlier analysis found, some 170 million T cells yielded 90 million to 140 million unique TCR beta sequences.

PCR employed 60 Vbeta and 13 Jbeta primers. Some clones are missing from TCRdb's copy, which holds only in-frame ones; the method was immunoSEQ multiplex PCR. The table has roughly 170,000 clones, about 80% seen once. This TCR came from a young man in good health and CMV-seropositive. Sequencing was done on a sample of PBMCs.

CDR3 DNA: TGTGCCAGTACCTCGAGGGAGATTATGAACACTGAAGCTTTCTTT. It specifies CASTSREIMNTEAFF. The rearrangement uses TRBV19 and TRBJ1-1; no reliable D call. V was trimmed by 7 bases and J by 0 bases, leaving 15 bases between them. The CDR3 extends over 15 amino acids. CDR1 and CDR2 (germline): LNHDA, SQIVND (reference sequence).